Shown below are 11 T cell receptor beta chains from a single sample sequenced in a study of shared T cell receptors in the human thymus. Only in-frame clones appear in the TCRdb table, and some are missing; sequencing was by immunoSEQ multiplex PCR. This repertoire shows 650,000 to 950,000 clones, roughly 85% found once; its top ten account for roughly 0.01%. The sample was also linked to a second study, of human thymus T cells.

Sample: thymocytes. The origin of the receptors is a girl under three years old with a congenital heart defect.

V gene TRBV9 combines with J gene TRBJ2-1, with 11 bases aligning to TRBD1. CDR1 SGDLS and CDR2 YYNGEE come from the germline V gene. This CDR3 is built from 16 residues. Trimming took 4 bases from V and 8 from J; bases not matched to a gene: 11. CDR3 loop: CASSPRDRGSRDEQFF. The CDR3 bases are TGTGCCAGCAGCCCGCGGGACAGGGGGTCTAGGGATGAGCAGTTCTTC.

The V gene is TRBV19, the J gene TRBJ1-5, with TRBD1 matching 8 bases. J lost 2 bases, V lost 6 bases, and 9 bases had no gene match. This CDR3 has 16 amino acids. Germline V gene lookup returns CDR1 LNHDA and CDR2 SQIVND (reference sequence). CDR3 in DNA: TGTGCCAGTAGGTGGACAGGGTGGTGGGGCAATCAGCCCCAGCATTTT. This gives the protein CASRWTGWWGNQPQHF.

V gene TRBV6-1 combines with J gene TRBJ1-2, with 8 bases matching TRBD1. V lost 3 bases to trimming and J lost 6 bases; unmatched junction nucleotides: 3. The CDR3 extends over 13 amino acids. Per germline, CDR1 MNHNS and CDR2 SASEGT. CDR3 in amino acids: CASSDGQGHGYTF. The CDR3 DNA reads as TGTGCCAGCAGTGACGGACAGGGCCATGGCTACACCTTC.

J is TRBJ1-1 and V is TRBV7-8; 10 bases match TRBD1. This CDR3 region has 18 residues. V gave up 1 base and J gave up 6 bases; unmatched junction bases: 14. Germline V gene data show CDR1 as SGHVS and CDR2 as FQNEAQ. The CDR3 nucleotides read TGTGCCAGCAGCTTAGTGCCTATCCTGGGACAGGGGCCCCCTGAAGCTTTCTTT. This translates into CASSLVPILGQGPPEAFF.

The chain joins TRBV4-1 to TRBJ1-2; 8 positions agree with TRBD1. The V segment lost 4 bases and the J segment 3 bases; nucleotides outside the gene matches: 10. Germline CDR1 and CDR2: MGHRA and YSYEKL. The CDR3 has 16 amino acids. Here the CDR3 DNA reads TGCGCCAGCAGCCCTCCCAACAGGGGGATCGACTATGGCTACACCTTC. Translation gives CASSPPNRGIDYGYTF.

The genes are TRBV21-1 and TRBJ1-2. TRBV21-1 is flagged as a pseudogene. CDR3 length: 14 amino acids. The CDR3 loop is CASTLAGGPYGYTF. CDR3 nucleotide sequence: TGTGCCAGCACCTTAGCCGGAGGGCCTTATGGCTACACCTTC.

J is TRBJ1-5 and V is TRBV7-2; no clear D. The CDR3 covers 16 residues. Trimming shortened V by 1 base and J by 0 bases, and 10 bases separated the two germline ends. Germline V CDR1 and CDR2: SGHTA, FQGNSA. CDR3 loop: CASSLVPFNSNQPQHF. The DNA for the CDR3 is TGTGCCAGCAGCTTAGTCCCCTTTAATAGCAATCAGCCCCAGCATTTT.

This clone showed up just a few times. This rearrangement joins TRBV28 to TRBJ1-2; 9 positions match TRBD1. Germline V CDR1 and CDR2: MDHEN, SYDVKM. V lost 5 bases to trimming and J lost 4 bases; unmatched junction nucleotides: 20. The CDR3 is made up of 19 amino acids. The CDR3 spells CASSLSPFPGQGDAYGYTF. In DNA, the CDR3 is TGTGCCAGCAGTCTATCGCCCTTCCCGGGACAGGGCGACGCCTATGGCTACACCTTC.

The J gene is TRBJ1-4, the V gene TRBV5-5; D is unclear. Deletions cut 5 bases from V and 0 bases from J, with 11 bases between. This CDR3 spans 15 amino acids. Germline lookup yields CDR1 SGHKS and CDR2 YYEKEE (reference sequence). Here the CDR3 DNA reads TGTGCCAGCAGGTGCGACACGACAACTAATGAAAAACTGTTTTTT. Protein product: CASRCDTTTNEKLFF.

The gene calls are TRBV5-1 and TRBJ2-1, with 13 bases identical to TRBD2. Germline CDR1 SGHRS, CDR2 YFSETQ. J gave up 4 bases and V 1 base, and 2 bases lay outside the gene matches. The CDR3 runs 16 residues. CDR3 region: CASSLLTSGRYNEQFF. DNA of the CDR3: TGCGCCAGCAGCTTGCTGACTAGCGGGAGGTACAATGAGCAGTTCTTC.

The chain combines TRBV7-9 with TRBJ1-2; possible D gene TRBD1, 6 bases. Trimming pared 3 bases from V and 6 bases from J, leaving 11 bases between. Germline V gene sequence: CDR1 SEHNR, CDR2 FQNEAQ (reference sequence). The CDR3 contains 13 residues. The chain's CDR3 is CASSFTGSDGYTF. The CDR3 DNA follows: TGTGCCAGCAGCTTTACAGGGTCAGATGGCTACACCTTC.